This TCR beta chain was found in a study of Ad26.COV2.S vaccination and SARS-CoV-2 variants. General study findings and limits: Vaccine recipients posted higher spike-specific TCR breadth than their placebo counterparts.

TCRdb's table, derived via immunoSEQ multiplex PCR, lists solely in-frame clones and lacks some. The table has about 400,000 clones, approximately 87% seen once; the top ten hold approximately 4%. The CDR3 spans 18 residues. V shed 0 bases and J shed 0 bases, with 14 bases lying between them. Germline lookup yields CDR1 LNHNV and CDR2 YYDKDF (reference sequence). As to this clone: The antigen is not known.

Treatment of the sample: 19 received Ad26.COV2.S at low or high dose, single or two shots; about five received placebo; per-sample allocation not given. Sampling was done on day 63 after the first vaccine or placebo injection. This adult donor, from Boston, was 18-55 years old. Expressing Wuhan-strain SARS-CoV-2 spike, an Ad26 vector served as the vaccine. This sequence joins TRBV15 and TRBJ1-4; no clear D gene. The starting material was peripheral blood, obtained in a trial of Ad26.COV2.S vaccine versus placebo. This TCR was recovered from a person aged 18-60 years who received the Ad26.COV2.S COVID-19 vaccine or a placebo. The chain's CDR3 is CATSREAIGVATNEKLFF. CDR3 DNA sequence: TGTGCCACCAGCAGAGAAGCCATCGGCGTTGCAACTAATGAAAAACTGTTTTTT.